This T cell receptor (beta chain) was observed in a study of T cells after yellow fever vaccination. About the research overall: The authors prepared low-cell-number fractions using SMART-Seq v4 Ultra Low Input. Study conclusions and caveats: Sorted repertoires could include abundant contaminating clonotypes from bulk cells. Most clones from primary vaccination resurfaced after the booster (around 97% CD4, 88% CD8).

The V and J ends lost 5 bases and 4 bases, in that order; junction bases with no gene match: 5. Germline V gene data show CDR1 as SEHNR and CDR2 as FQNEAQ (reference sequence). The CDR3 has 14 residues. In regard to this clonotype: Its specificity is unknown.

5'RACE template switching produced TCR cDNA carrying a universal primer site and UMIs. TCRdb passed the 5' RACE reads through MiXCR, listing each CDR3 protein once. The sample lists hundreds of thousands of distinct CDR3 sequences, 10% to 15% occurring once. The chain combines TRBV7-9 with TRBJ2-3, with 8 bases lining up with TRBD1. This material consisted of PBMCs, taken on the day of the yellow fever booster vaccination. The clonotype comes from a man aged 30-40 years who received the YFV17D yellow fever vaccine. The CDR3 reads CASSPGTGSDTQYF. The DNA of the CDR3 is TGTGCCAGCAGCCCCGGGACAGGCTCAGATACGCAGTATTTT.